Reported below is one T cell receptor (beta chain). What this receptor recognizes is not known. Base qualities are not at hand, and no much larger clone is one base apart. Measured from the cysteine to the phenylalanine, the CDR3 is 14 residues long. The kept DNA is CDR3 alone, 42 bases in frame from the first base. V loses 3 bases of germline sequence and J loses 7 bases, and the interval between the two ends is 15 bases. For CDR1 and CDR2, the germline V gene lists LGHNA and YNFKEQ. Library preparation was by the immunoSEQ multiplex PCR assay. Drawn from immuneACCESS, this table holds only the in-frame rearrangements with V and J called that TCRdb kept. Clones are partly lost; checked studies trace under half to an unresolved V gene and leave the rest unexplained. In this sample the table shows 8,500 to 11,000 clones, about four fifths of which occur a single time. Of the sample, around 8.4% falls within the top ten clones.

Checkpoint therapy was initiated 14 to 28 days after autologous transplant, and ipilimumab was administered at 1 mg/kg intravenously on day 1 of selected weeks. Nivolumab was administered at 3 mg/kg intravenously on day 1 of weeks 1, 4, 7, 10, and every two weeks through week 26. This was a Phase Ib clinical trial that tested ipilimumab plus nivolumab, given as combined checkpoint inhibition, for consolidation following autologous stem cell transplantation. The data were taken from a study of ipilimumab plus nivolumab after autologous stem cell transplantation (dated by TCRdb to the early 2020s). About the investigation overall: A median of about five ipilimumab doses and about 8 nivolumab doses was received by trial patients. Primary refractory and relapsed disease were included in the DLBCL cohort, with 18-month progression-free survival of roughly 89% and 26%, respectively. Patients with high-risk diffuse large B cell lymphoma, mature T cell lymphoma, or multiple myeloma undergoing autologous transplant were enrolled in the trial. The intent-to-treat population of the trial consisted of around 37 patients. General conclusions and limits of the study: The authors concluded that combined checkpoint inhibition appeared tolerable when used as consolidation after transplant. The authors stated that profiles of the T cell receptor repertoire, regulatory T cell phenotype and gut microbiota provided a biologic rationale for studying this approach further.

The chain joins TRBV4-2 to TRBJ1-1; perhaps TRBD1 is the D gene, with 6 bases matching. The source material was PBMCs, sampled in a trial of ipilimumab plus nivolumab as post-transplant consolidation. The origin of this receptor is a male donor with diffuse large B-cell lymphoma. The nucleotides read TGTGCCAGCAGCCAGAGGGCAGGGGATGATGAAGCTTTCTTT. Its amino acids are CASSQRAGDDEAFF.